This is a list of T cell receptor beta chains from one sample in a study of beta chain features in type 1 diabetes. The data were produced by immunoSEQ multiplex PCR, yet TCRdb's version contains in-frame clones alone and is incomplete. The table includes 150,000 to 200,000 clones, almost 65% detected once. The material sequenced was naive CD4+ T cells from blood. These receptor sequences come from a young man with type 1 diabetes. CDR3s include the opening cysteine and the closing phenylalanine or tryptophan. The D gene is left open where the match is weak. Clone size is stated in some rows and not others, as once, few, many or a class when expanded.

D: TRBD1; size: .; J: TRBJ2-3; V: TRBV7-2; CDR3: CASSRPFRGPADTQYF; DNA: TGTGCCAGCAGCCGGCCCTTCAGGGGGCCGGCAGATACGCAGTATTTT
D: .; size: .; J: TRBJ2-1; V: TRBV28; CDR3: CASTQGGSYNEQFF; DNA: TGTGCCAGCACCCAAGGGGGGTCCTACAATGAGCAGTTCTTC
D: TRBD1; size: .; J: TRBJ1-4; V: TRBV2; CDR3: CASSEGTGDEKLFF; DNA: TGTGCCAGCAGTGAAGGGACAGGGGACGAAAAACTGTTTTTT
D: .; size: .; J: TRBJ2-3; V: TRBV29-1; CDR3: CSAGRGTDTQYF; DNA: TGCAGCGCGGGCCGCGGCACGGATACGCAGTATTTT
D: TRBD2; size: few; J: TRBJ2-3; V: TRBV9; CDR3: CASSAHPSGNTDTQYF; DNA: TGTGCCAGCAGCGCGCATCCCAGCGGGAACACAGATACGCAGTATTTT
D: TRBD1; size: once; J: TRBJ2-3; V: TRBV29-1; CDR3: CSGGQGATDTQYF; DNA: TGCAGCGGAGGACAGGGGGCTACAGATACGCAGTATTTT
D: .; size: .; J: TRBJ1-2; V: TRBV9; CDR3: CASSTRPGRANYGYTF; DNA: TGTGCCAGCAGCACACGACCTGGACGGGCTAACTATGGCTACACCTTC
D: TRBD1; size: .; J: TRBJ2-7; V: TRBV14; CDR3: CASSLSTGASYEQYF; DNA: TGTGCCAGCAGCCTAAGCACAGGGGCATCCTACGAGCAGTACTTC
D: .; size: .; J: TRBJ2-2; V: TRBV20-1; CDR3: CSADRAGELFF; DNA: TGCAGTGCGGATCGGGCCGGGGAGCTGTTTTTT
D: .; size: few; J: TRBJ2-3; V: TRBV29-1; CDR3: CSVGTGTTDTQYF; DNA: TGCAGCGTCGGAACAGGGACCACAGATACGCAGTATTTT
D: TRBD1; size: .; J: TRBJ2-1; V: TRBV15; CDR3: CATSTLPRGRDEQFF; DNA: TGTGCCACCAGCACCCTGCCCAGGGGGCGAGATGAGCAGTTCTTC
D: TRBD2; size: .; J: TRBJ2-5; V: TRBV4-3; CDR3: CASSQGALAGEETQYF; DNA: TGCGCCAGCAGCCAAGGCGCACTAGCGGGGGAGGAGACCCAGTACTTC
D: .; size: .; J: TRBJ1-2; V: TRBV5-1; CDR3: CASSLVSRQANYGYTF; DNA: TGCGCCAGCAGCTTGGTTAGCAGACAAGCTAACTATGGCTACACCTTC
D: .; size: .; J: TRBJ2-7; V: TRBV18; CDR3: CASSPRTDLSSYEQYF; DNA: TGTGCCAGCTCACCAAGGACCGACCTGAGCTCCTACGAGCAGTACTTC
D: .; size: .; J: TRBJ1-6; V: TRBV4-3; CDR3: CASSQGENSPLHF; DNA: TGCGCCAGCAGCCAAGGGGAAAATTCACCCCTCCACTTT
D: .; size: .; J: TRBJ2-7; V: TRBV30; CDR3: CAIAAGFEQYF; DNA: TGTGCCATCGCGGCTGGGTTCGAGCAGTACTTC
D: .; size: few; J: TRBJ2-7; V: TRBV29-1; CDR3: CSADRDGDEQYF; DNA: TGCAGCGCCGACCGGGACGGTGACGAGCAGTACTTC
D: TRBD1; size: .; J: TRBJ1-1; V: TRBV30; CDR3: CAWSVNPGQGMNTEAFF; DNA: TGTGCCTGGAGTGTAAACCCTGGACAGGGGATGAACACTGAAGCTTTCTTT
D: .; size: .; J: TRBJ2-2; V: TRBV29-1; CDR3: CSVQGTSNTGELFF; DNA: TGCAGCGTCCAAGGCACCTCGAACACCGGGGAGCTGTTTTTT
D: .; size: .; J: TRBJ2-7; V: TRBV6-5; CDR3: CASSYGTDSYEQYF; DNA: TGTGCCAGCAGTTACGGGACTGACTCCTACGAGCAGTACTTC
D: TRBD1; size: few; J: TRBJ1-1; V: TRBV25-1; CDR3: CASAIQGLDTEAFF; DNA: TGTGCCAGCGCTATACAGGGGCTAGACACTGAAGCTTTCTTT
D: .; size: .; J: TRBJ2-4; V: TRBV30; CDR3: CAWSTAGIAKNIQYF; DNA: TGTGCCTGGAGCACAGCGGGCATAGCCAAAAACATTCAGTACTTC
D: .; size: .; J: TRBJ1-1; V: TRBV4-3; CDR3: CASSMSEPGTLAFF; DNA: TGCGCCAGCAGTATGTCCGAGCCAGGGACGCTAGCTTTCTTT